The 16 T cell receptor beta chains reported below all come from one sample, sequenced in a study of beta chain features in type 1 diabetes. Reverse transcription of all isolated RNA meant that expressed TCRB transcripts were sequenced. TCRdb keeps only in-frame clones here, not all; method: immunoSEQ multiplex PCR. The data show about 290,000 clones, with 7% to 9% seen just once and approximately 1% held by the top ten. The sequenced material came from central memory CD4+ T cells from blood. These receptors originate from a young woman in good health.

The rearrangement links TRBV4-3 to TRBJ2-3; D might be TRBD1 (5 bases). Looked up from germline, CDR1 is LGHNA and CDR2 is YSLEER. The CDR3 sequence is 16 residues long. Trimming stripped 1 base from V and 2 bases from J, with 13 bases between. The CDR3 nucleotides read TGCGCCAGCAGCCAAGCTGGACAAGCCACCACAGATACGCAGTATTTT. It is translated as CASSQAGQATTDTQYF.

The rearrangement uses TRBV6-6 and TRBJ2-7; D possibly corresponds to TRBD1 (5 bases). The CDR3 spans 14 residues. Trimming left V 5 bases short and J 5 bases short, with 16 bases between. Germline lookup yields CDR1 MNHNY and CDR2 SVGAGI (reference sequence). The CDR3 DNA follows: TGTGCCAGCAGTCCCTCCGCCCGCAGGGACGAGCAGTACGTC. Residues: CASSPSARRDEQYV.

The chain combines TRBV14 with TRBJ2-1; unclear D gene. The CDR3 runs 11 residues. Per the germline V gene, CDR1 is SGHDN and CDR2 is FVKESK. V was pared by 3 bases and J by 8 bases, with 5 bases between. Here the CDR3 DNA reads TGTGCCAGCAGCCACGTCTATGAGCAGTTCTTC. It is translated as CASSHVYEQFF.

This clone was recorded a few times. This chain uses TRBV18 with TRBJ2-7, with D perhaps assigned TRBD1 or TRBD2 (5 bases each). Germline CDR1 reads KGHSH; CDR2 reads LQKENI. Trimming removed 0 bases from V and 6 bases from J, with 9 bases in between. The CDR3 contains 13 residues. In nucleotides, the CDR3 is TGTGCCAGCTCACCACCGGGACGTAGCGAGCAGTACGTC. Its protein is CASSPPGRSEQYV.

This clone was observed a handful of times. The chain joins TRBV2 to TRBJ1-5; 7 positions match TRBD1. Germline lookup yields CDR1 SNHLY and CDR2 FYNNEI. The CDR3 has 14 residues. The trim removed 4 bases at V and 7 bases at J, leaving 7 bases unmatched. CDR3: CASSASTGRQPQHF. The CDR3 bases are TGTGCCAGCAGTGCCTCGACAGGGCGGCAGCCCCAGCATTTT.

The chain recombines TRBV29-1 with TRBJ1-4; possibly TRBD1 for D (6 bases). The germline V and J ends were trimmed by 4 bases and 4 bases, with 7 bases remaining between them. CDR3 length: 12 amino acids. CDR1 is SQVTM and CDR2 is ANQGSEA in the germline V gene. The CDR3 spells CSVVDSNEKLFF. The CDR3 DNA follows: TGCAGCGTTGTGGACAGTAATGAAAAACTGTTTTTT.

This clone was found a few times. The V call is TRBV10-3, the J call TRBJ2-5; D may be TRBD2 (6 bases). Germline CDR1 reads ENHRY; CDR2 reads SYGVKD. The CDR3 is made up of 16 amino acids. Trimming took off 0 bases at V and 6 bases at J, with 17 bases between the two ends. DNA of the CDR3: TGTGCCATCAGTGAGTCGATTGGTGGGGGGTCGAAGACCCAGTACTTC. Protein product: CAISESIGGGSKTQYF.

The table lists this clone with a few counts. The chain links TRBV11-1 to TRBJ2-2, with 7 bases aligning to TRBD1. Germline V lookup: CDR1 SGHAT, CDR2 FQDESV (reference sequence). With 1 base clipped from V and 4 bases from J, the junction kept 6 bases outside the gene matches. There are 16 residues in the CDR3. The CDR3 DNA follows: TGTGCCAGCAGCTTAGGGGGGACAGCATTCACCGGGGAGCTGTTTTTT. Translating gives CASSLGGTAFTGELFF.

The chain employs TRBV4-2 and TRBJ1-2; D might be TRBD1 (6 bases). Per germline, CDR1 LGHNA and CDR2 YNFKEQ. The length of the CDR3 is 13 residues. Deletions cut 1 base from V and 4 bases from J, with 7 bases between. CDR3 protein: CASSQAQGYGYTF. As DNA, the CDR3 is TGTGCCAGCAGCCAAGCACAGGGCTATGGCTACACCTTC.

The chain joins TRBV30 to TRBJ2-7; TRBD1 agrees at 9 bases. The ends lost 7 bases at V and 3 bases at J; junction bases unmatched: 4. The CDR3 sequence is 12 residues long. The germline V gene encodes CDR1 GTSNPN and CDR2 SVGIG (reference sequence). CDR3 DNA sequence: TGTGCCTTCGGGACAGGGCTCTACGAGCAGTACTTC. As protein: CAFGTGLYEQYF.

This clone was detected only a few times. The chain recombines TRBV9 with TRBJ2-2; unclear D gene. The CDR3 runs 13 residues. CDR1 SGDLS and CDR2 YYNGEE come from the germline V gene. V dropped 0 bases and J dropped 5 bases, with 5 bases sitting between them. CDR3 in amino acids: CASSVVGTGELFF. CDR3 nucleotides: TGTGCCAGCAGCGTAGTAGGGACCGGGGAGCTGTTTTTT.

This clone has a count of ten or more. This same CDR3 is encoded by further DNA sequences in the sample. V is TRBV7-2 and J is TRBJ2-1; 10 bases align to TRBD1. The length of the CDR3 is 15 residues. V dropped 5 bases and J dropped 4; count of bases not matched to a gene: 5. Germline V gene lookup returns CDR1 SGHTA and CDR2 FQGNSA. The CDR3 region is CASSRGQGTYNEQFF. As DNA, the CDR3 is TGTGCCAGCAGCAGGGGACAGGGGACGTACAATGAGCAGTTCTTC.

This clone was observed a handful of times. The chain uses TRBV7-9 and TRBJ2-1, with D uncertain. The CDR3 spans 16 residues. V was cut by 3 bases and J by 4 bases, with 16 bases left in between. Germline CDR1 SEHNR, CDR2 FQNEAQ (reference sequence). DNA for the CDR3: TGTGCCAGCAGCTTCCGGACGTTCCGCATATACAATGAGCAGTTCTTC. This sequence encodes CASSFRTFRIYNEQFF.

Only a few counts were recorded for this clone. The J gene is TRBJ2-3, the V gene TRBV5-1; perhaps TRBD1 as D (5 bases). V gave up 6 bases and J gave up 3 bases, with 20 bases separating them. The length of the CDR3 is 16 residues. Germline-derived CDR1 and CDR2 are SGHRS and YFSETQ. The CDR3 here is CASTLFQGVGTDTQYF. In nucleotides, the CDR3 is TGCGCCAGCACCCTATTCCAGGGTGTCGGGACAGATACGCAGTATTTT.

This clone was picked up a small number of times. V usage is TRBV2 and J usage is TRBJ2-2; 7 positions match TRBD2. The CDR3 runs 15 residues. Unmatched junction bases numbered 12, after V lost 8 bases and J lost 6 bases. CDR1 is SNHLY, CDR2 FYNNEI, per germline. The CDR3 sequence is CASAIEGAGAGELFF. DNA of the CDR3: TGTGCCAGCGCAATAGAGGGCGCGGGGGCCGGGGAGCTGTTTTTT.

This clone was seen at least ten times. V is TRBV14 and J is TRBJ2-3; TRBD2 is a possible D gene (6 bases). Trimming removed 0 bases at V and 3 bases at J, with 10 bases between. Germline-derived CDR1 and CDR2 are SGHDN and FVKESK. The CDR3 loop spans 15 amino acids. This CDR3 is CASSQERTTTDTQYF. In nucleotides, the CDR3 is TGTGCCAGCAGCCAAGAGCGGACTACGACAGATACGCAGTATTTT.